These 15 T cell receptor beta chains were all obtained from the same sample, sequenced in a study of T cell changes during pregnancy in multiple sclerosis. Assay: immunoSEQ multiplex PCR; the TCRdb copy retains only in-frame clones and omits some. In the table there are over 55,000 clones, roughly 87% of which are singletons. Sequenced material: peripheral blood, taken in the first trimester of pregnancy. The receptor source for this set is a female donor with multiple sclerosis, enrolled in a pregnancy study.

V is TRBV9 and J is TRBJ1-2, with 8 bases matching TRBD1. The CDR3 consists of 13 residues. J was trimmed by 4 bases and V by 5 bases; bases with no gene match: 4. The germline gives CDR1 SGDLS, CDR2 YYNGEE. The CDR3 reads CASRSTGGYGYTF. DNA of the CDR3: TGTGCCAGCAGGTCAACAGGGGGCTATGGCTACACCTTC.

The rearrangement links TRBV30 to TRBJ1-2; D might be TRBD1 (6 bases). V lost 3 bases, J lost 2 bases, and 16 bases lay in between. The CDR3 is 15 residues long. The germline CDR1 and CDR2 sequences are GTSNPN and SVGIG (reference sequence). In DNA form, the CDR3 reads TGTGCCTGGAGATCGTCCAGGGGAGAGAACTATGGCTACACCTTC. It translates to CAWRSSRGENYGYTF.

This rearrangement joins TRBV2 to TRBJ2-5; 7 nucleotides line up with TRBD1. The CDR3 runs to 14 residues. The germline CDR1 and CDR2 sequences are SNHLY and FYNNEI. V was pared by 8 bases and J by 2 bases, with 8 bases of the junction left unmatched. CDR3 DNA: TGTGCCAGCTGGCGGACAGGATCACAAGAGACCCAGTACTTC. It is translated as CASWRTGSQETQYF.

The J gene is TRBJ1-4, the V gene TRBV5-1, with unresolved D. Germline values: CDR1 SGHRS, CDR2 YFSETQ. Trimming pared 1 base from V and 0 bases from J, leaving 13 bases between. The CDR3 loop spans 17 amino acids. The CDR3 here is CASSLTAGRATNEKLFF. The CDR3 DNA reads TGCGCCAGCAGCTTGACGGCAGGCCGTGCAACTAATGAAAAACTGTTTTTT.

The V and J genes are TRBV27 and TRBJ2-1; tentatively, D is TRBD1 (6 bases). V was cut by 4 bases and J by 9 bases, with 13 bases left in between. CDR1 is MNHEY, CDR2 SMNVEV, per germline (reference sequence). CDR3 size: 13 residues. The CDR3 sequence is CASSSLQGLEQFF. Here the CDR3 DNA reads TGTGCCAGCAGTTCCTTACAGGGTCTTGAGCAGTTCTTC.

V and J are TRBV6-6 and TRBJ2-3; unclear D gene. This CDR3 has 14 amino acids. V lost 4 bases, J lost 0 bases, and 8 bases lay in between. Germline CDR1 and CDR2: MNHNY and SVGAGI (reference sequence). CDR3 region: CASSSHLSTDTQYF. DNA of the CDR3: TGTGCCAGCAGTTCGCACCTAAGCACAGATACGCAGTATTTT.

The chain has TRBV4-3 and TRBJ1-2; 7 bases are shared with TRBD1. The junction had 13 bases not matched to a gene; V was cut back by 3 bases and J by 3 bases. CDR3 length equals 17 residues. Germline values: CDR1 LGHNA, CDR2 YSLEER. In DNA form, the CDR3 reads TGCGCCAGCAGCCAGCTCAGGGGGGATAAGGTTGACTATGGCTACACCTTC. It specifies CASSQLRGDKVDYGYTF.

The chain combines TRBV12-5 with TRBJ2-5; 8 nucleotides line up with TRBD1. The CDR3 runs to 14 residues. CDR1 LGHNT and CDR2 FRNRAP come from the germline V gene. The V segment lost 6 bases and the J segment 5 bases; nucleotides outside the gene matches: 8. Written as DNA, the CDR3 is TGTGCTAGTGGAGACTTCAGGGGGCTGGAGACCCAGTACTTC. Its translation: CASGDFRGLETQYF.

This clone was counted a single time. The gene calls are TRBV6-5 and TRBJ2-3, with 7 bases that match TRBD2. V was clipped by 4 bases and J by 8 bases; unmatched bases: 0. CDR3 length equals 11 residues. The germline V gene encodes CDR1 MNHEY and CDR2 SVGAGI. The DNA for the CDR3 is TGTGCCAGCAGTTCTAGCGGTACGCAGTATTTT. Its protein is CASSSSGTQYF.

Here the CDR3 reads CASRSLLAGQETQYF. Here the CDR3 DNA reads TGTGCCAGCAGATCCTTACTAGCGGGGCAAGAGACCCAGTACTTC. This chain uses TRBV7-7 with TRBJ2-5; 10 bases are shared with TRBD2. Germline V gene lookup returns CDR1 SSHAT and CDR2 FNYEAQ (reference sequence). Losses at the gene ends were 6 bases for V and 2 bases for J; bases not matched to a gene: 6. The CDR3 spans 15 residues. The variable domain in full, completed from reference TRBV7-7 and TRBJ2-5, reads GAGVSQSPRYKVTKRGQDVTLRCDPISSHATLYWYQQALGQGPEFLTYFNYEAQPDKSGLPSDRFSAERPEGSISTLTIQRTEQRDSAMYRCASRSLLAGQETQYFGPGTRLLVL.

The J gene is TRBJ2-1, the V gene TRBV30; maybe TRBD2 (7 bases). Germline loops: CDR1 GTSNPN, CDR2 SVGIG (reference sequence). CDR3 length: 13 residues. The DNA for the CDR3 is TGTGCTGGGGGGCGGGAGATCGACAATGAGCAGTTCTTC. It codes for CAGGREIDNEQFF.

This clone was seen once. The chain carries TRBV7-9 and TRBJ2-3; 8 bases match TRBD1. The CDR3 has 16 amino acids. V was pared by 2 bases and J by 4 bases, with 8 bases of the junction left unmatched. Germline assignment: CDR1 SEHNR and CDR2 FQNEAQ (reference sequence). Here the CDR3 DNA reads TGTGCCAGCAGCTTATCCCCCCCAGGGGGCCCAGATACGCAGTATTTT. Protein sequence: CASSLSPPGGPDTQYF.

J is TRBJ1-5 and V is TRBV19, with 8 bases aligning to TRBD1. CDR1 is LNHDA, CDR2 SQIVND, per germline (reference sequence). This CDR3 spans 13 amino acids. V was pared by 6 bases and J by 7 bases, with 5 bases of the junction left unmatched. Written as DNA, the CDR3 is TGTGCCAGTAGAGACCGACAGGGGCAGCCCCAGCATTTT. This sequence encodes CASRDRQGQPQHF. Combining the CDR3 with reference TRBV19 and TRBJ1-5 gives the whole variable domain DGGITQSPKYLFRKEGQNVTLSCEQNLNHDAMYWYRQDPGQGLRLIYYSQIVNDFQKGDIAEGYSVSREKKESFPLTVTSAQKNPTAFYLCASRDRQGQPQHFGDGTRLSIL.

The chain joins TRBV2 to TRBJ2-7, with 7 bases lining up with TRBD2. CDR1 is SNHLY and CDR2 is FYNNEI in the germline V gene. With V trimmed by 2 bases and J by 2 bases, 3 bases remained unmatched. This CDR3 is 14 amino acids long. The CDR3 sequence: CASSELAEAYEQYF. DNA for the CDR3: TGTGCCAGCAGTGAACTAGCGGAGGCCTACGAGCAGTACTTC.

The gene calls are TRBV29-1 and TRBJ2-7, with a possible D match to TRBD1 (6 bases). The CDR3 extends over 12 amino acids. The germline V gene encodes CDR1 SQVTM and CDR2 ANQGSEA. V lost 3 bases and J 3 bases, leaving 9 bases between the germline ends. This CDR3 is CSVETGNYEQYF. In nucleotides, the CDR3 is TGCAGCGTTGAGACAGGCAACTACGAGCAGTACTTC.